These T cell receptor beta chains were read from a single sample in a study of CD8 T cells in Susac syndrome. MiXCR was run by TCRdb on the immunoSEQ multiplex PCR reads, yielding one entry per CDR3 protein. The sample carries roughly 150,000 distinct CDR3 sequences, roughly 94% recorded once. The sequencing input was CD8+ T cells from PBMCs. These receptors all come from a human donor with Susac syndrome. The CDR3 runs from the conserved cysteine through the conserved F or W. The D gene is left open where the match is weak. The size entry is marked missing in some rows and otherwise reads once, few, many or a size class.

d_call: -
j_call: TRBJ1-1
v_call: TRBV7-9
clone_size: -
cdr3_nt: TGTGCCAGCAGGACCAGGGGTGAGGGTGAAGCTTTCTTT
cdr3_aa: CASRTRGEGEAFF

d_call: TRBD1
j_call: TRBJ1-5
v_call: TRBV28
clone_size: -
cdr3_nt: TGTGCCAGCACCCCCGACAGGGCGACCAATCAGCCCCAGCATTTT
cdr3_aa: CASTPDRATNQPQHF

d_call: -
j_call: TRBJ2-7
v_call: TRBV6-1
clone_size: -
cdr3_nt: TGTGCCAGCATCCAAACGAGGGGTGCTTTCACCTACGAGCAGTACTTC
cdr3_aa: CASIQTRGAFTYEQYF

d_call: -
j_call: TRBJ1-2
v_call: TRBV30
clone_size: -
cdr3_nt: TGTGCCTGGATCTCTGTGGGCTACACCTTC
cdr3_aa: CAWISVGYTF

d_call: -
j_call: TRBJ2-3
v_call: TRBV12-3/TRBV12-4
clone_size: -
cdr3_nt: TGTGCCAGCAGTCTACCGGCCATAGGCACAGATACGCAGTATTTT
cdr3_aa: CASSLPAIGTDTQYF

d_call: -
j_call: TRBJ2-5
v_call: TRBV5-1
clone_size: -
cdr3_nt: TGCGCCAGCTGGCTAGGGACCTCGGGAGAGACCCAGTACTTC
cdr3_aa: CASWLGTSGETQYF

d_call: TRBD1
j_call: TRBJ2-2
v_call: TRBV15
clone_size: -
cdr3_nt: TGTGCCACCAGCAGAGATCTCGGGACAGGGAACACCGGGGAGCTGTTTTTT
cdr3_aa: CATSRDLGTGNTGELFF

d_call: -
j_call: TRBJ1-2
v_call: TRBV27
clone_size: -
cdr3_nt: TGTGCCAGCAGTTTTGGCAGCAACTATGGCTACACCTTC
cdr3_aa: CASSFGSNYGYTF

d_call: TRBD2
j_call: TRBJ2-7
v_call: TRBV2
clone_size: -
cdr3_nt: TGTGCCAGCAGTGAGGCTAGCGGCTCCTACGAGCAGTACTTC
cdr3_aa: CASSEASGSYEQYF

d_call: TRBD1
j_call: TRBJ2-5
v_call: TRBV19
clone_size: once
cdr3_nt: TGTGCCAGTAACCCGGGACAGGGTCAAGAGACCCAGTACTTC
cdr3_aa: CASNPGQGQETQYF

d_call: -
j_call: TRBJ2-7
v_call: TRBV14
clone_size: -
cdr3_nt: TGTGCCAGCAGCCCGACTCATGAGATGCCCCCAAACTACGAGCAGTACTTC
cdr3_aa: CASSPTHEMPPNYEQYF

d_call: -
j_call: TRBJ2-1
v_call: TRBV29-1
clone_size: -
cdr3_nt: TGCAGCGTTGTATTGGTCAGGGGTCATCACAATGAGCAGTTCTTC
cdr3_aa: CSVVLVRGHHNEQFF

d_call: TRBD2
j_call: TRBJ2-1
v_call: TRBV6-5
clone_size: -
cdr3_nt: TGTGCCAGCAGACCAATCCTAGCGGGGCACAATGAGCAGTTCTTC
cdr3_aa: CASRPILAGHNEQFF

d_call: -
j_call: TRBJ1-2
v_call: TRBV3-1
clone_size: -
cdr3_nt: TGTGCCAGCAGCCAAGAACTGCAGCTTAACTATGGCTACACCTTC
cdr3_aa: CASSQELQLNYGYTF

d_call: TRBD2
j_call: TRBJ2-1
v_call: TRBV7-6
clone_size: -
cdr3_nt: TGTGCCAGCAGCTCCGGTAGCGGGATTGTTATTGAGCAGTTCTTC
cdr3_aa: CASSSGSGIVIEQFF

d_call: -
j_call: TRBJ1-2
v_call: TRBV27
clone_size: -
cdr3_nt: TGTGCCAGCATGCCAGGGCTTAACTATGGCTACACCTTC
cdr3_aa: CASMPGLNYGYTF

d_call: -
j_call: TRBJ1-4
v_call: TRBV14
clone_size: -
cdr3_nt: TGTGCCAGCAGCCAAGATTGGGCAGCAACTAATGAAAAACTGTTTTTT
cdr3_aa: CASSQDWAATNEKLFF

d_call: -
j_call: TRBJ2-7
v_call: TRBV12-3/TRBV12-4
clone_size: -
cdr3_nt: TGTGCCATCAAGGGAGACAGGAGCTACGAGCAGTACTTC
cdr3_aa: CAIKGDRSYEQYF

d_call: TRBD1
j_call: TRBJ1-5
v_call: TRBV9
clone_size: few
cdr3_nt: TGTGCCAGCAGCGTGGGGACAGTAAATCAGCCCCAGCATTTT
cdr3_aa: CASSVGTVNQPQHF

d_call: TRBD2
j_call: TRBJ2-1
v_call: TRBV6-1
clone_size: -
cdr3_nt: TGTGCCAGCAGCTCCGGAGGGGTAAGACTAGCGGAATACAATGAGCAGTTCTTC
cdr3_aa: CASSSGGVRLAEYNEQFF

d_call: -
j_call: TRBJ2-1
v_call: TRBV4-2
clone_size: -
cdr3_nt: TGTGCCAGCAGCGCCATAGCGCAGGGGAATGAGCAGTTCTTC
cdr3_aa: CASSAIAQGNEQFF

d_call: -
j_call: TRBJ2-7
v_call: TRBV5-1
clone_size: -
cdr3_nt: TGCGCCAGCAGCAACCCAGGGCCTGGGGAGCAGTACTTC
cdr3_aa: CASSNPGPGEQYF

d_call: -
j_call: TRBJ2-3
v_call: TRBV20-1
clone_size: once
cdr3_nt: TGCAGTGCTAGGTCTAGACATGGCCTTGGGGTTTGGACAGATACGCAGTATTTT
cdr3_aa: CSARSRHGLGVWTDTQYF

d_call: -
j_call: TRBJ1-1
v_call: TRBV6-5
clone_size: -
cdr3_nt: TGTGCCAGCAGTCAAACAGGGCCCACTGAAGCTTTCTTT
cdr3_aa: CASSQTGPTEAFF

d_call: -
j_call: TRBJ1-1
v_call: TRBV15
clone_size: -
cdr3_nt: TGTGCCACCAGCAGTATGTGGGGCACTGAAGCTTTCTTT
cdr3_aa: CATSSMWGTEAFF

d_call: TRBD1
j_call: TRBJ2-1
v_call: TRBV5-1
clone_size: -
cdr3_nt: TGCGCCAGCAGCCTCACAGGGGAGGAGCAGTTCTTC
cdr3_aa: CASSLTGEEQFF

d_call: -
j_call: TRBJ2-2
v_call: TRBV5-1
clone_size: -
cdr3_nt: TGCGCCAGCAGCCCCGAGGGGGCCGGGGAGCTGTTTTTT
cdr3_aa: CASSPEGAGELFF

d_call: -
j_call: TRBJ2-5
v_call: TRBV6-5
clone_size: -
cdr3_nt: TGTGCCAGCAGTTACTCGGCTAGCTGGGAGACCCAGTACTTC
cdr3_aa: CASSYSASWETQYF

d_call: -
j_call: TRBJ2-1
v_call: TRBV29-1
clone_size: -
cdr3_nt: TGCAGCGTTGACTCGGGGGGCCAAACCTACAATGAGCAGTTCTTC
cdr3_aa: CSVDSGGQTYNEQFF

d_call: -
j_call: TRBJ1-2
v_call: TRBV7-2
clone_size: -
cdr3_nt: TGTGCCAGCAGCCGACCGGATAACTATGGCTACACCTTC
cdr3_aa: CASSRPDNYGYTF

d_call: -
j_call: TRBJ2-1
v_call: TRBV19
clone_size: -
cdr3_nt: TGTGCCAGTAGTATTTTGGAAAGCTCCTACAATGAGCAGTTCTTC
cdr3_aa: CASSILESSYNEQFF

d_call: -
j_call: TRBJ2-1
v_call: TRBV2
clone_size: -
cdr3_nt: TGTGCCAGATCAGACCGGGACATCACCTACAATGAGCAGTTCTTC
cdr3_aa: CARSDRDITYNEQFF

d_call: -
j_call: TRBJ2-5
v_call: TRBV11-1
clone_size: -
cdr3_nt: TGTGCCAGCAGCTCCCCTCATTCAGCGGAAGGCCGACGCGCCCAAGAGACCCAGTACTTC
cdr3_aa: CASSSPHSAEGRRAQETQYF

d_call: -
j_call: TRBJ2-5
v_call: TRBV12-3/TRBV12-4
clone_size: -
cdr3_nt: TGTGCCAGCAGTTTCGATTCTGAGACCCAGTACTTC
cdr3_aa: CASSFDSETQYF

d_call: -
j_call: TRBJ2-5
v_call: TRBV11-1
clone_size: -
cdr3_nt: TGTGCCAGCAGACAAAACCCGAAACTTCCGGGAGAAGAGACCCAGTACTTC
cdr3_aa: CASRQNPKLPGEETQYF

d_call: -
j_call: TRBJ1-2
v_call: TRBV29-1
clone_size: -
cdr3_nt: TGCAGCGTTCCTCAGAAAAGCTATGGCTACACCTTC
cdr3_aa: CSVPQKSYGYTF

d_call: TRBD1
j_call: TRBJ1-5
v_call: TRBV4-1
clone_size: -
cdr3_nt: TGCGCCAGCAGCATTCGGACAGGCCTAAATCAGCCCCAGCATTTT
cdr3_aa: CASSIRTGLNQPQHF

d_call: -
j_call: TRBJ2-7
v_call: TRBV27
clone_size: -
cdr3_nt: TGTGCCAGCAGTCCCGGTTCCAGCGGCGAGCAGTACTTC
cdr3_aa: CASSPGSSGEQYF

d_call: TRBD2
j_call: TRBJ2-7
v_call: TRBV20-1
clone_size: -
cdr3_nt: TGCAGTGCTAGAGGTTGGGGGACTAGCGGGACCTACGAGCAGTACTTC
cdr3_aa: CSARGWGTSGTYEQYF

d_call: TRBD2
j_call: TRBJ2-1
v_call: TRBV9
clone_size: -
cdr3_nt: TGTGCCAGCAGCGCTACGGGACTAGCGGGAGATGAGCAGTTCTTC
cdr3_aa: CASSATGLAGDEQFF

d_call: -
j_call: TRBJ1-4
v_call: TRBV7-9
clone_size: -
cdr3_nt: TGTGCCAGCAGCTTGGGGGAGCCGAGGGAAAAACTGTTTTTT
cdr3_aa: CASSLGEPREKLFF

d_call: -
j_call: TRBJ2-1
v_call: TRBV27
clone_size: -
cdr3_nt: TGTGCCAGCAGTTTAGGTACGGTCCCCAATGAGCAGTTCTTC
cdr3_aa: CASSLGTVPNEQFF

d_call: -
j_call: TRBJ1-1
v_call: TRBV4-1
clone_size: -
cdr3_nt: TGCGCCAGCAGCCAAATGGAACTCCTGAACACTGAAGCTTTCTTT
cdr3_aa: CASSQMELLNTEAFF

d_call: -
j_call: TRBJ1-1
v_call: TRBV9
clone_size: -
cdr3_nt: TGTGCCAGCAGCGTAGGGACCTTCTCTGAAGCTTTCTTT
cdr3_aa: CASSVGTFSEAFF

d_call: -
j_call: TRBJ2-2
v_call: TRBV18
clone_size: -
cdr3_nt: TGTGCCAGCTCACCACCGTCCGTAGCGGTTAACACCGGGGAGCTGTTTTTT
cdr3_aa: CASSPPSVAVNTGELFF

d_call: TRBD2
j_call: TRBJ2-5
v_call: TRBV11-1
clone_size: once
cdr3_nt: TGTGCCAGCAGCTTAGGAGCCTTTCCTACTAGCGGGAGGCGGCAAGAGACCCAGTACTTC
cdr3_aa: CASSLGAFPTSGRRQETQYF

d_call: -
j_call: TRBJ2-7
v_call: TRBV7-9
clone_size: few
cdr3_nt: TGTGCCAGCGGCGGCTCAACCTACGAGCAGTACTTC
cdr3_aa: CASGGSTYEQYF

d_call: TRBD2
j_call: TRBJ2-1
v_call: TRBV9
clone_size: -
cdr3_nt: TGTGCCAGCAGCGGACTAGCGGGAGGGCCAAGGAGGGACAATGAGCAGTTCTTC
cdr3_aa: CASSGLAGGPRRDNEQFF

d_call: -
j_call: TRBJ2-1
v_call: TRBV5-6
clone_size: -
cdr3_nt: TGTGCCAGCAGCTTGGCATTAAATGAGCAGTTCTTC
cdr3_aa: CASSLALNEQFF

d_call: -
j_call: TRBJ2-2
v_call: TRBV27
clone_size: once
cdr3_nt: TGTGCCAGCAGTTTTGTAGACGGGACACTTTTAACCCCCGGGGAGCTGTTTTTT
cdr3_aa: CASSFVDGTLLTPGELFF

d_call: -
j_call: TRBJ2-7
v_call: TRBV27
clone_size: -
cdr3_nt: TGTGCCAGCAGGAGTGACTCCTACGAGCAGTACTTC
cdr3_aa: CASRSDSYEQYF

d_call: TRBD1
j_call: TRBJ1-5
v_call: TRBV28
clone_size: -
cdr3_nt: TGTGCCAGCAGTTTATCTGACAGGGGGCATCAGCCCCAGCATTTT
cdr3_aa: CASSLSDRGHQPQHF

d_call: -
j_call: TRBJ2-7
v_call: TRBV7-9
clone_size: -
cdr3_nt: TGTGCCAGCAGCCACCCCCAAAGCTACGAGCAGTACTTC
cdr3_aa: CASSHPQSYEQYF

d_call: -
j_call: TRBJ2-5
v_call: TRBV12-3/TRBV12-4
clone_size: once
cdr3_nt: TGTGCCAGTACCGGACTGACCGGGGAGACCCAGTACTTC
cdr3_aa: CASTGLTGETQYF

d_call: -
j_call: TRBJ1-3
v_call: TRBV20-1
clone_size: -
cdr3_nt: TGCAGTGCTAGAATGATCTCGATGGATGGAAACACCATATATTTT
cdr3_aa: CSARMISMDGNTIYF

d_call: -
j_call: TRBJ2-3
v_call: TRBV9
clone_size: -
cdr3_nt: TGTGCCAGCAGTTCAAGCGGGTTCAGCACAGATACGCAGTATTTT
cdr3_aa: CASSSSGFSTDTQYF

d_call: TRBD2
j_call: TRBJ2-3
v_call: TRBV9
clone_size: -
cdr3_nt: TGTGCCAGCAGCGTAGAGGCTAGCGGACGCACAGATACGCAGTATTTT
cdr3_aa: CASSVEASGRTDTQYF

d_call: -
j_call: TRBJ2-3
v_call: TRBV13
clone_size: -
cdr3_nt: TGTGCCAGCAGCTCTAGCGTATACCAATACACAGATACGCAGTATTTT
cdr3_aa: CASSSSVYQYTDTQYF

d_call: TRBD2
j_call: TRBJ2-5
v_call: TRBV4-1
clone_size: -
cdr3_nt: TGCGCCAGCAGCCAGATGCAGCTAGCGGGAGGGCAAGAGACCCAGTACTTC
cdr3_aa: CASSQMQLAGGQETQYF

d_call: -
j_call: TRBJ2-7
v_call: TRBV30
clone_size: once
cdr3_nt: TGTGCCTGGATCGGCAGAACCCCTCACGAGCAGTACTTC
cdr3_aa: CAWIGRTPHEQYF